The TCR beta chain described here comes from a study of cytomegalovirus exposure and HLA in healthy donors. General study findings and limits: Among TCR sequences, most were rare, though some public TCRs appeared in many donors. Cytomegalovirus association was listed for about 180 TCR beta chains.

Only in-frame clones appear in the TCRdb table, and some are missing; sequencing was by immunoSEQ multiplex PCR. The sample has about 260,000 clones, about nine tenths seen once; the top ten hold roughly 3%. This clone was picked up a small number of times. What it recognizes is unknown. A roughly 120-subject validation cohort, separate from the roughly 670-subject first cohort, supplied the donors. Trimming took 5 bases from V and 5 from J, leaving 16 bases between them. This CDR3 contains 15 residues. Looked up from germline, CDR1 is MNHEY and CDR2 is SVGAGI. The sample taken for sequencing was PBMCs. The clonotype was recovered from a woman in her thirties in good health and CMV-seronegative. This chain joins TRBV6-5 and TRBJ1-5; D is perhaps TRBD1 (5 bases). CDR3: CASSTGGPSYQPQHF. The CDR3 DNA reads TGTGCCAGCAGTACAGGAGGGCCTTCATATCAGCCCCAGCATTTT.